Each of the 22 T cell receptor beta chains below was sequenced from the same sample in a study of Graves' ophthalmopathy and Graves' hyperthyroidism. Amplification of the TCR beta CDR3 regions used RNA transcripts (as template). First-round RT-PCR relied on HTBI primers, and a second-round multiplex PCR came next. TCRdb re-derived calls from the multiplex PCR reads in MiXCR, one entry per CDR3 protein. The sample lists around 1,000,000 distinct CDR3 sequences; less than 45% were seen once. The sequenced sample was peripheral blood or thyroid tissue (not recorded which). The receptors derive from an adult man with Graves' hyperthyroidism.

The chain carries TRBV28 and TRBJ2-7; D is tentatively TRBD1 or TRBD2 (6 bases each). This CDR3 has 13 residues. Deletions cut 7 bases from V and 5 bases from J, with 15 bases between. Germline assignment: CDR1 MDHEN and CDR2 SYDVKM. The CDR3 region has the DNA TGTGCCAGCATGGGGGGCCAGGTCGACGAGCAGTACTTC. This translates into CASMGGQVDEQYF.

V gene TRBV7-2 combines with J gene TRBJ1-2; D not resolved. Germline CDR1 SGHTA, CDR2 FQGNSA. The CDR3 loop spans 11 amino acids. V was pared by 4 bases and J by 6 bases, with 6 bases between. CDR3 loop: CASSWANGYTF. The DNA of the CDR3 is TGTGCCAGCAGCTGGGCCAATGGCTACACCTTC. Using reference TRBV7-2 and TRBJ1-2 for the parts outside the CDR3, the full variable domain is GAGVSQSPSNKVTEKGKDVELRCDPISGHTALYWYRQSLGQGLEFLIYFQGNSAPDKSGLPSDRFSAERTGGSVSTLTIQRTQQEDSAVYLCASSWANGYTFGSGTRLTVV.

The chain recombines TRBV7-8 with TRBJ2-5, with 7 bases aligning to TRBD1. CDR3 length: 13 residues. The J segment lost 4 bases and the V segment lost 5 bases, leaving 4 bases of the junction unmatched. Per the germline V gene, CDR1 is SGHVS and CDR2 is FQNEAQ. The chain's CDR3 is CASSIRQGETQYF. CDR3 nucleotide sequence: TGTGCCAGCAGCATCCGACAGGGAGAGACCCAGTACTTC.

This clonotype was seen ten or more times. The chain is built from TRBV20-1 and TRBJ1-2, with unresolved D. Trimming took 4 bases from V and 3 from J, leaving 12 bases between them. CDR3 length: 13 amino acids. CDR1 and CDR2 (germline): DFQATT, SNEGSKA (reference sequence). The CDR3 coding sequence is TGCAGTGCTACTCGACAACGTGACTATGGCTACACCTTC. Amino acid sequence: CSATRQRDYGYTF.

This clonotype was recorded a few times. This may come from a read error, since a much larger clone is one base off. This chain uses TRBV7-2 with TRBJ1-6; D might be TRBD1 (6 bases). Trimming took 5 bases from V and 8 from J, leaving 16 bases between them. Germline-derived CDR1 and CDR2 are SGHTA and FQGNSA. The CDR3 is made up of 15 amino acids. CDR3 sequence reads: CASSAGIQGDSPLHF. Here the CDR3 DNA reads TGTGCCAGCAGCGCAGGGATACAGGGCGATTCACCCCTCCACTTT.

This sequence joins TRBV7-8 and TRBJ2-7; D uncertain. The CDR3 extends over 14 amino acids. The V and J ends lost 2 bases and 6 bases respectively, with 14 bases between them. CDR1 and CDR2 (germline): SGHVS, FQNEAQ. The CDR3 reads CASSLNPTWGEQYF. DNA of the CDR3: TGTGCCAGCAGCTTAAACCCGACTTGGGGCGAGCAGTACTTC.

The chain is built from TRBV7-8 and TRBJ2-2; TRBD1 matches at 9 bases. The V and J ends lost 6 bases and 3 bases, in that order; junction bases with no gene match: 11. The CDR3 has 17 residues. Germline CDR1 SGHVS, CDR2 FQNEAQ. The chain's CDR3 is CASRSGTGSIDTGELFF. The CDR3 DNA is TGTGCCAGCAGGTCTGGGACAGGGTCGATCGACACCGGGGAGCTGTTTTTT.

The CDR3 sequence is CASSQGPGTGANVLTF. CDR3 coding DNA: TGCGCCAGCAGCCAAGGCCCGGGGACTGGGGCCAACGTCCTGACTTTC. The chain combines TRBV4-3 with TRBJ2-6; possibly TRBD2 for D (5 bases). The V end was cut by 1 base, the J end by 2 bases, with 9 bases between. The CDR3 runs 16 residues. CDR1 and CDR2 (germline): LGHNA, YSLEER.

The chain uses TRBV4-3 and TRBJ2-2; D is uncertain. CDR3 length equals 16 residues. Trimming took off 1 base at V and 1 base at J, with 10 bases between the two ends. Germline CDR1 reads LGHNA; CDR2 reads YSLEER. Here the CDR3 DNA reads TGCGCCAGCAGCCAAGGACCTTCACTGAACACCGGGGAGCTGTTTTTT. Its protein product is CASSQGPSLNTGELFF.

This clonotype was counted ten times or more. J is TRBJ2-5 and V is TRBV10-3, with 7 nucleotides matching TRBD1. This CDR3 is 16 amino acids long. Germline lookup yields CDR1 ENHRY and CDR2 SYGVKD. V dropped 10 bases and J dropped 2; count of bases not matched to a gene: 16. The CDR3 nucleotides are TGTGCCACCGAGGGACAGTTAGGGGACAGACAAGAGACCCAGTACTTC. Amino acids: CATEGQLGDRQETQYF.

The V call is TRBV7-9, the J call TRBJ2-5; 10 nucleotides agree with TRBD1. Germline loops: CDR1 SEHNR, CDR2 FQNEAQ (reference sequence). The CDR3 runs 15 residues. With 4 bases clipped from V and 11 bases from J, the junction kept 13 bases outside the gene matches. CDR3 nucleotides: TGTGCCAGCAGCTCTCCGGACAGGGGGTCGGGGGGTCAGTACTTC. Translated, it gives CASSSPDRGSGGQYF. Full variable domain (remainder filled in from reference TRBV7-9 and TRBJ2-5): DTGVSQNPRHKITKRGQNVTFRCDPISEHNRLYWYRQTLGQGPEFLTYFQNEAQLEKSRLLSDRFSAERPKGSFSTLEIQRTEQGDSAMYLCASSSPDRGSGGQYFGPGTRLLVL.

This clonotype was seen just once. The J gene is TRBJ1-6, the V gene TRBV25-1; no clear D gene. V was shortened by 8 bases and J by 0 bases, with 32 bases between the two germline ends. The CDR3 runs 22 residues. Germline values: CDR1 MGHDK, CDR2 SYGVNS. The CDR3 sequence: CASSPLVWAVQPSSSYNSPLHF. The CDR3 region has the DNA TGTGCCAGCTCACCATTGGTTTGGGCGGTGCAGCCGTCAAGCTCCTATAATTCACCCCTCCACTTT.

A few counts support this clonotype. V gene TRBV10-3 combines with J gene TRBJ2-7, with TRBD1 as a possible D gene (6 bases). The CDR3 consists of 12 residues. Per the germline V gene, CDR1 is ENHRY and CDR2 is SYGVKD. Trimming cost V 10 bases and J 6 bases, with 16 bases left between them. CDR3 sequence: CASTLGQTEQYF. CDR3 sequence (DNA): TGTGCCAGCACCCTAGGACAGACCGAGCAGTACTTC.

V usage is TRBV19 and J usage is TRBJ2-6; 9 bases map to TRBD1. This CDR3 is built from 17 residues. Per germline, CDR1 LNHDA and CDR2 SQIVND (reference sequence). V shed 5 bases and J 3 bases; nucleotides not matched to a gene: 8. The CDR3 region has the DNA TGTGCCAGTAGTTCAATACAGGGGGCGCTTGGGGCCAACGTCCTGACTTTC. Its translation is CASSSIQGALGANVLTF.

This chain links TRBV19 with TRBJ2-2, with TRBD2 matching 8 bases. Per germline, CDR1 LNHDA and CDR2 SQIVND (reference sequence). J lost 2 bases, V lost 6 bases, and 5 bases had no gene match. This CDR3 contains 15 residues. The CDR3 coding sequence is TGTGCCAGTAGGTCCGGGACTAGAAACACCGGGGAGCTGTTTTTT. Residues: CASRSGTRNTGELFF.

In the case of this clonotype: This may come from a read error, since a much larger clone is one base off. The V gene is TRBV20-1, the J gene TRBJ2-7; D unresolved. Germline assignment: CDR1 DFQATT and CDR2 SNEGSKA (reference sequence). The CDR3 extends over 12 amino acids. In DNA, the CDR3 is TGCAGTGCTAGAGCGCTAGGGTACGAGCGGTACTTC. It specifies CSARALGYERYF.

Points on this clonotype: One junction end does not reproduce the germline sequence, and a read error may be involved. This rearrangement joins TRBV18 to TRBJ2-7; D is unclear. Germline V gene lookup returns CDR1 KGHSH and CDR2 LQKENI. The CDR3 runs 12 residues. The CDR3 DNA is TGTGCCAGCCCACCACGTGGTTTCGAGCAGTACTTC. This encodes CASPPRGFEQYF. Full variable domain (missing parts from reference TRBV18 and TRBJ2-7): NAGVMQNPRHLVRRRGQEARLRCSPMKGHSHVYWYRQLPEEGLKFMVYLQKENIIDESGMPKERFSAEFPKEGPSILRIQQVVRGDSAAYFCASPPRGFEQYFGPGTRLTVT.

This clonotype was detected a few times. J is TRBJ2-2 and V is TRBV5-8, with D possibly TRBD1 on 5 matching bases. V lost 4 bases to trimming and J lost 2 bases, with 15 bases between them. From germline, CDR1 is SGHTS and CDR2 YDEGEE. The CDR3 contains 16 residues. The CDR3 nucleotides are TGTGCCAGCAGCCCGGCCTTAGGGGAAAACACCGGGGAGCTGTTTTTT. Protein product: CASSPALGENTGELFF.

This clonotype was detected only a few times. V usage is TRBV19 and J usage is TRBJ2-7; no clear D gene. This CDR3 region has 12 residues. Trimming stripped 2 bases from V and 5 bases from J, with 7 bases between. The germline V gene has CDR1 LNHDA and CDR2 SQIVND (reference sequence). Written as DNA, the CDR3 is TGTGCCAGTAGTATAAATCGGGACGAGCAGTACTTC. This translates into CASSINRDEQYF. Full variable domain (remainder filled in from reference TRBV19 and TRBJ2-7): DGGITQSPKYLFRKEGQNVTLSCEQNLNHDAMYWYRQDPGQGLRLIYYSQIVNDFQKGDIAEGYSVSREKKESFPLTVTSAQKNPTAFYLCASSINRDEQYFGPGTRLTVT.

The chain couples TRBV7-4 to TRBJ1-2; D uncertain. Germline V gives CDR1 SGHVT, CDR2 SQSDAQ. This CDR3 is built from 12 residues. Between the trimmed V and J ends, which lost 7 bases and 8 bases, there was a span of 14 bases. CDR3 sequence: CASTSAGVGYTF. The CDR3 DNA sequence: TGTGCCAGCACCTCAGCGGGAGTCGGCTACACCTTC.

The genes are TRBV7-9 and TRBJ2-5; D gene uncertain. Looked up from germline, CDR1 is SEHNR and CDR2 is FQNEAQ (reference sequence). Trimming removed 5 bases at V and 7 bases at J, with 20 bases between. The CDR3 is 15 amino acids. The CDR3 loop is CASSPFWGSKVTQYF. CDR3 DNA: TGTGCCAGCAGCCCCTTTTGGGGTAGTAAGGTGACCCAGTACTTC.

J is TRBJ2-6 and V is TRBV20-1; D might be TRBD2 (5 bases). Per the germline V gene, CDR1 is DFQATT and CDR2 is SNEGSKA (reference sequence). CDR3 size: 13 residues. The V end lost 6 bases, the J end lost 4 bases, and 10 bases lay between the germline ends. In DNA form, the CDR3 reads TGCAGTGCCCCCAGCGGCGGGGCCAACGTCCTGACTTTC. Its translation: CSAPSGGANVLTF.